These 13 T cell receptor beta chains were all obtained from the same sample, sequenced in a study of identical twins' blood T cells. Via MiXCR, TCRdb re-called the 5' RACE reads, giving one row per CDR3 protein. The top ten clones hold around 5.6% of a sample with a few hundred thousand distinct CDR3 sequences, under 30% of them seen once. Sequenced input: PBMCs. The source of these receptors is a woman aged 18-49 years in good health.

The chain uses TRBV20-1 and TRBJ2-3; D gene unclear. Per the germline V gene, CDR1 is DFQATT and CDR2 is SNEGSKA (reference sequence). Trimming shortened V by 6 bases and J by 4 bases, and 20 bases separated the two germline ends. The CDR3 runs to 15 residues. The chain's CDR3 is CSALGWWRLSDTQYF. The CDR3 nucleotides read TGCAGTGCGCTGGGGTGGTGGCGTCTATCAGATACGCAGTATTTT.

The chain couples TRBV29-1 to TRBJ1-2; no clear D gene. This CDR3 is 17 amino acids long. Germline CDR1 and CDR2: SQVTM and ANQGSEA. The germline V and J ends were trimmed by 4 bases and 5 bases, with 26 bases remaining between them. The CDR3 DNA follows: TGCAGCGTTGGAAATGTTCCCCTGGCCCTGGTCCTATATGGCTACACCTTC. This translates into CSVGNVPLALVLYGYTF.

As regards this clonotype: The junction departs from germline at one end; a sequencing error may be responsible. The chain has TRBV27 and TRBJ1-4, with D perhaps TRBD1 (5 bases). This CDR3 has 12 amino acids. Germline V gene lookup returns CDR1 MNHEY and CDR2 SMNVEV (reference sequence). CDR3: CASSLQGRKLSF. For the CDR3, the DNA is TGTGCCAGCAGTCTGCAGGGTCGAAAACTGTCTTTT.

The chain employs TRBV9 and TRBJ2-1, with 8 bases identical to TRBD1. This CDR3 has 14 residues. Unmatched junction bases numbered 4, after V lost 4 bases and J lost 4 bases. Germline V gives CDR1 SGDLS, CDR2 YYNGEE. This CDR3 reads CASSNRDRYNEQFF. CDR3 nucleotides: TGTGCCAGCAGCAACCGGGACAGGTACAATGAGCAGTTCTTC.

This chain uses TRBV7-8 with TRBJ2-1; D is ambiguous. V was pared by 5 bases and J by 10 bases, with 9 bases between. The CDR3 has 11 residues. Germline CDR1 and CDR2: SGHVS and FQNEAQ. The CDR3 sequence is CASSQSPEQFF. The CDR3 DNA follows: TGTGCCAGCAGCCAGAGCCCGGAGCAGTTCTTC.

The genes are TRBV12-3 or TRBV12-4 and TRBJ2-1; the D is unclear. Trimming cost V 7 bases and J 9 bases, with 19 bases left between them. The length of the CDR3 is 14 residues. Here the CDR3 reads CASISQTLLSEQFF. The CDR3 DNA reads as TGTGCCAGCATTTCACAGACCCTCTTGAGTGAGCAGTTCTTC.

The rearrangement links TRBV6-1 to TRBJ2-1, with TRBD2 matching 10 bases. CDR1 and CDR2 from the germline V gene are MNHNS and SASEGT. The CDR3 length is 14 residues. With 6 bases clipped from V and 3 bases from J, the junction kept 2 bases outside the gene matches. As DNA, the CDR3 is TGTGCCAGCAGAAGGACTAGCGGCTACAATGAGCAGTTCTTC. This translates into CASRRTSGYNEQFF.

The rearrangement uses TRBV10-3 and TRBJ1-2; D is possibly TRBD1 (5 bases). The germline CDR1 and CDR2 sequences are ENHRY and SYGVKD. The CDR3 is 13 amino acids. CDR3 bases: TGTGTCGTCAGGGCGGGCACAAATTATGGCTACACCTTC. It is translated as CVVRAGTNYGYTF.

The chain is built from TRBV7-9 and TRBJ1-5, with D perhaps TRBD1 (5 bases). The CDR3 spans 12 residues. The germline CDR1 and CDR2 sequences are SEHNR and FQNEAQ (reference sequence). Trimming took 5 bases from V and 12 from J, leaving 14 bases between them. CDR3: CASSGQGLLQHF. In DNA, the CDR3 is TGTGCCAGCAGCGGTCAGGGTTTGCTCCAGCATTTT.

V usage is TRBV29-1 and J usage is TRBJ2-7; TRBD2 agrees at 11 bases. Germline CDR1 reads SQVTM; CDR2 reads ANQGSEA. The junction had 7 bases not matched to a gene; V was cut back by 3 bases and J by 3 bases. The CDR3 is made up of 15 amino acids. The CDR3 reads CSVDSGTSGNYEQYF. As DNA, the CDR3 is TGCAGCGTTGATTCCGGGACTAGCGGCAACTACGAGCAGTACTTC.

On this clonotype: One base away lies a much larger clone, so this may be a sequencing read error. The rearrangement uses TRBV29-1 and TRBJ1-1; D is unresolved. V was clipped by 7 bases and J by 8 bases, with 20 bases between them. Germline V gene sequence: CDR1 SQVTM, CDR2 ANQGSEA. This CDR3 has 13 amino acids. CDR3 bases: TGCAGCGCCATGAAGGGAATCTCGGGAGAAGCTTTCTTT. It yields the protein CSAMKGISGEAFF.

The chain joins TRBV5-1 to TRBJ2-1, with TRBD2 as a possible D gene (5 bases). CDR3 size: 13 residues. Germline V gene lookup returns CDR1 SGHRS and CDR2 YFSETQ. The germline V and J ends were trimmed by 2 bases and 6 bases, with 9 bases remaining between them. The CDR3 reads CASSLLVSNEQFF. The CDR3 DNA sequence: TGCGCCAGCAGCTTACTAGTTAGCAATGAGCAGTTCTTC.

The chain carries TRBV20-1 and TRBJ2-2; possible D gene TRBD2, 6 bases. The CDR3 runs to 16 residues. Germline lookup yields CDR1 DFQATT and CDR2 SNEGSKA (reference sequence). V was clipped by 0 bases and J by 4 bases, with 15 bases between them. The CDR3, as DNA: TGCAGTGCTAGAGATCGAGTCGGGGGTGGCACCGGGGAGCTGTTTTTT. This codes for CSARDRVGGGTGELFF.